This T cell receptor beta chain originates from a study of cytomegalovirus exposure and HLA in healthy donors. The wider study: The study's early data release held roughly 90 million unique TCRs from HLA-typed donors.

General observations from the study: 87-base-pair reads could not separate some V segments, including TRBV6-2 and TRBV6-3.

Looked up from germline, CDR1 is MNHNY and CDR2 is SVGAGI (reference sequence). J was trimmed by 4 bases and V by 6 bases; bases with no gene match: 5. The CDR3 spans 15 residues. This clone was observed once. Antigen unknown. The primer mix had 60 Vbeta and 13 Jbeta primers. Profiling relied on immunoSEQ multiplex PCR, and the TCRdb table lists in-frame clones only, not all of them. The table includes about 120,000 clones, approximately 80% detected once. This chain uses TRBV6-6 with TRBJ2-5; TRBD2 matches at 13 bases. The source material was PBMCs. The clonotype was recovered from a man aged 25-45 years in good health and CMV-seropositive. CDR3 sequence: CASSRTSGRSETQYF. The CDR3 region has the DNA TGTGCCAGCAGCCGGACTAGCGGGAGATCAGAGACCCAGTACTTC.